This entry concerns a single T cell receptor (beta chain). Its antigen is still unknown. The data stem from a study of cytotoxic CD8 clonotypes in ibrutinib-treated CLL. Findings and limits, study-wide: Among the clonotypes, public ones were uncommon and contracted or held stable on treatment. Elevated clonality accompanied ibrutinib response, with a return toward baseline values at progression.

Using immunoSEQ multiplex PCR, the repertoire was profiled, and TCRdb retains in-frame clones only, with some absent. Seen here are about 140,000 clones, 65% to 85% observed once, and the top ten hold less than 9%. The CDR3 covers 12 residues. V was trimmed by 4 bases and J by 8 bases, leaving 14 bases between them. Germline CDR1 and CDR2: SQVTM and ANQGSEA. The material sequenced was PBMCs, taken after 36 months of ibrutinib treatment. The chain is built from TRBV29-1 and TRBJ1-1; D is ambiguous. The sequence derives from a human donor with chronic lymphocytic leukemia. The CDR3, as DNA: TGCAGCGTTGGTTCAGTAAGATCCGAAGCTTTCTTT. Its protein product is CSVGSVRSEAFF.